The clone carrying this T cell receptor beta chain has a count of ten or more. The sample is drawn from a study of identical twins. V lost 7 bases and J 7 bases, leaving 19 bases between the germline ends. The CDR3 spans 14 residues. MiXCR was run by TCRdb on the 5' RACE reads, yielding one entry per CDR3 protein. Of a few hundred thousand distinct CDR3 sequences listed, approximately 9.6% are singletons. These same records also appear under a second study, on yellow fever vaccine responses in identical twins.

The chain recombines TRBV12-3 or TRBV12-4 with TRBJ2-5; TRBD1 might be the D (8 bases). The clonotype comes from a young woman in good health. Sequencing used PBMCs. The CDR3 DNA sequence: TGTGCCAGCAAACCGACAGGGGAGGGGGCGACCCAGTACTTC. Translating it yields CASKPTGEGATQYF.